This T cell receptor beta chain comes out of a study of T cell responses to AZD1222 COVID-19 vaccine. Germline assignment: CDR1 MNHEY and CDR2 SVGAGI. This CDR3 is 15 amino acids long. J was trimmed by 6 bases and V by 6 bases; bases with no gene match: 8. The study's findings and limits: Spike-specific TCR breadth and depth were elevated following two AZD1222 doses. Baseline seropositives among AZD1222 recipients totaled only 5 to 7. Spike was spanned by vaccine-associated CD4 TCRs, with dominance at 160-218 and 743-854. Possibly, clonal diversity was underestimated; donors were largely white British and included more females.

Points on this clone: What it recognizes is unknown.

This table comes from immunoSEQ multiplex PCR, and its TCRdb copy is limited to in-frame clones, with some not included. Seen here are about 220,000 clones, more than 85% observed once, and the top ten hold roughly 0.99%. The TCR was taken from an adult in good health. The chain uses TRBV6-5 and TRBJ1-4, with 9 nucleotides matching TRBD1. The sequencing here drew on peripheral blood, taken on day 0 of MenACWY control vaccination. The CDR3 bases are TGTGCCAGCAGAGCCCCGGGGACAGGGTATGAAAAACTGTTTTTT. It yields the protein CASRAPGTGYEKLFF.